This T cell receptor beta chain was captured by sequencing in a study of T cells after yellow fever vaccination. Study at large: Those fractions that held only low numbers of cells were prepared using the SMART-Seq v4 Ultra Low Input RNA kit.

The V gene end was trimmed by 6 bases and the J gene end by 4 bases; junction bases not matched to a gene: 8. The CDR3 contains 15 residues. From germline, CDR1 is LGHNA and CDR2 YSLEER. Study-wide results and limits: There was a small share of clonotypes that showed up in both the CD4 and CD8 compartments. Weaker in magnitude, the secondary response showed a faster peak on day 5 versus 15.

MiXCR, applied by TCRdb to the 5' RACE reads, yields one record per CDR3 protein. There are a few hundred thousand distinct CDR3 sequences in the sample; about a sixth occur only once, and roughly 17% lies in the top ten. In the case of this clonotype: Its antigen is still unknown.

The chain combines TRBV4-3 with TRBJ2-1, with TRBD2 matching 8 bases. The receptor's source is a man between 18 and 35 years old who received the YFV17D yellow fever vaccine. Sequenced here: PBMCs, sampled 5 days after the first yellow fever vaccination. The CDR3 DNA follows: TGCGCCAGCAGGCCTTTCGCGGGGGGTTACAATGAGCAGTTCTTC. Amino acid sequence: CASRPFAGGYNEQFF.